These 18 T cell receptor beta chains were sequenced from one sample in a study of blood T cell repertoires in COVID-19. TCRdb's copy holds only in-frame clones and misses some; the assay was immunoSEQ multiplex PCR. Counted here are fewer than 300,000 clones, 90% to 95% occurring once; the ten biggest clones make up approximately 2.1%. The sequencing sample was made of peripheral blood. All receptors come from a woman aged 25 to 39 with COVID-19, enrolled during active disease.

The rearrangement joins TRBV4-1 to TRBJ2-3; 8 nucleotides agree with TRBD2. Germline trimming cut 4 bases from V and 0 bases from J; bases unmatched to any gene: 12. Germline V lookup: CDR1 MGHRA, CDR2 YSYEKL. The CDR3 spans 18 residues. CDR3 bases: TGCGCCAGCAGCCCCGCGGGGAGCGGGAGCATAAGCACAGATACGCAGTATTTT. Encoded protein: CASSPAGSGSISTDTQYF.

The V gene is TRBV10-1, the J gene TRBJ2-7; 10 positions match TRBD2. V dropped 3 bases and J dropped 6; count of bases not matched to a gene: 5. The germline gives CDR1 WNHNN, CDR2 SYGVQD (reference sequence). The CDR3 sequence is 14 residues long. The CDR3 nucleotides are TGCGCCAGCAGTGAAGGGACTAGCGTTCGCGAGCAGTACTTC. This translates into CASSEGTSVREQYF.

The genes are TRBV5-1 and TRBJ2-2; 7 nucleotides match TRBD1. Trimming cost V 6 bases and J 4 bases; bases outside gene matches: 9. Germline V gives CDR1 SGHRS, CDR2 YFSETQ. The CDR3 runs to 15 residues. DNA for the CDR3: TGCGCCAGCAAGTCCAGGACAGGCCTCACCGGGGAGCTGTTTTTT. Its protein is CASKSRTGLTGELFF.

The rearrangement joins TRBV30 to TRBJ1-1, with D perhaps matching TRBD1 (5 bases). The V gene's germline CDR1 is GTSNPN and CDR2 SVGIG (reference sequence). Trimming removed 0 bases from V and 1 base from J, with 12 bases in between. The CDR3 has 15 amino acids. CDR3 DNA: TGTGCCTGGAGTGTACCTACCCAGGGGAACACTGAAGCTTTCTTT. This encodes CAWSVPTQGNTEAFF.

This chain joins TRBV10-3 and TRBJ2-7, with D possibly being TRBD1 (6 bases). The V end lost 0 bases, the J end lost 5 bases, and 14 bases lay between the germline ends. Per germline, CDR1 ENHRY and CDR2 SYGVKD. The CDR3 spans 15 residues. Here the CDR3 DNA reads TGTGCCATCAGTGAGTCGATAACAGGGCTCCACGAGCAGTACTTC. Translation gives CAISESITGLHEQYF.

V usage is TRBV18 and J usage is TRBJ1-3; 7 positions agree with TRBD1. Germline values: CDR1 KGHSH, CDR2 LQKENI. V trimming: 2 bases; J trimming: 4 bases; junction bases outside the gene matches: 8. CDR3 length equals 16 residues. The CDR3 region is CASSPEGQQVGNTIYF. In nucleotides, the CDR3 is TGTGCCAGCTCACCAGAGGGACAGCAGGTAGGAAACACCATATATTTT.

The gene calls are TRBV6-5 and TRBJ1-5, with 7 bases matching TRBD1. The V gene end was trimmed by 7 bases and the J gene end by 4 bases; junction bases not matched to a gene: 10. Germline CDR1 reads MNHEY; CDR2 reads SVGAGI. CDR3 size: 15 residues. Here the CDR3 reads CASNHDREGNQPQHF. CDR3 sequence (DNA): TGTGCCAGCAATCACGACAGGGAAGGGAATCAGCCCCAGCATTTT.

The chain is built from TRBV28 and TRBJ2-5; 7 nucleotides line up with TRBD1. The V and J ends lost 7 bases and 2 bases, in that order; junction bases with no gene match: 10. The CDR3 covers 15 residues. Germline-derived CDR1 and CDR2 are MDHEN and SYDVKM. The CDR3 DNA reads TGTGCCAGCAAAAATTTTGGGACAGTGCAAGAGACCCAGTACTTC. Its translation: CASKNFGTVQETQYF.

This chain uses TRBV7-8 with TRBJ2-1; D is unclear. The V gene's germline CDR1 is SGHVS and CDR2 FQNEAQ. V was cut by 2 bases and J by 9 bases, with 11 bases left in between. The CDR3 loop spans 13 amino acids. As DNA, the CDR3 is TGTGCCAGCAGCTTATCCAGATTAAGTGAGCAGTTCTTC. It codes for CASSLSRLSEQFF.

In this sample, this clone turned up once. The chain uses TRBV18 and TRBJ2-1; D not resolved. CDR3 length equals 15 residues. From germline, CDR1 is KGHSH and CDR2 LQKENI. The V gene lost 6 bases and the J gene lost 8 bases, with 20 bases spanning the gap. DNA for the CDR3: TGTGCCAGCTCGCCTTCCGGTGCCCGAAACGATGAGCAGTTCTTC. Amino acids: CASSPSGARNDEQFF.

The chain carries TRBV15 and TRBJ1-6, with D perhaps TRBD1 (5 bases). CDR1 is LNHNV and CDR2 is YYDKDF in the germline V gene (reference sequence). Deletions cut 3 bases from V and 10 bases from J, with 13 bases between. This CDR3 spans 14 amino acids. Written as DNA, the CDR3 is TGTGCCACCAGCAGGGGGACTTTGGGGTCACCCCTCCACTTT. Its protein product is CATSRGTLGSPLHF.

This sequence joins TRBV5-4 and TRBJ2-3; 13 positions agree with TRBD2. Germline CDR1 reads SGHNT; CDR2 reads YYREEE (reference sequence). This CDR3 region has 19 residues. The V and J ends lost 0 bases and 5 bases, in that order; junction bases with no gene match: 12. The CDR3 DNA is TGTGCCAGCAGCTTGGCCAGCGGGGGCGGACTAGCGGGAGTAGATACGCAGTATTTT. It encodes CASSLASGGGLAGVDTQYF.

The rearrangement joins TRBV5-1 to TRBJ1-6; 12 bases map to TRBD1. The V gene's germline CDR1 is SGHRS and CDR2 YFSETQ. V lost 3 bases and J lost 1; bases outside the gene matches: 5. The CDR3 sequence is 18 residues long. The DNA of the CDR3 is TGCGCCAGCAGCTACGGGACAGGGGGCGCATCCTATAATTCACCCCTCCACTTT. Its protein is CASSYGTGGASYNSPLHF.

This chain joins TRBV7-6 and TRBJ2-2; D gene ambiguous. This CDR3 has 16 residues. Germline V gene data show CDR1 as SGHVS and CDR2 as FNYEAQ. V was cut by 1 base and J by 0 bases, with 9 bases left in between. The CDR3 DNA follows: TGTGCCAGCAGCTTAGGAGGCCCCCCGAACACCGGGGAGCTGTTTTTT. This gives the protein CASSLGGPPNTGELFF.

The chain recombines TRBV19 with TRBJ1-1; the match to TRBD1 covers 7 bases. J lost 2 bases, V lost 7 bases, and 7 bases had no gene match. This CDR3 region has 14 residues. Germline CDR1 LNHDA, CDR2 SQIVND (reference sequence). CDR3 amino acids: CASIYRGRNTEAFF. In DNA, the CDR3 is TGTGCCAGTATCTACAGGGGTAGAAACACTGAAGCTTTCTTT.

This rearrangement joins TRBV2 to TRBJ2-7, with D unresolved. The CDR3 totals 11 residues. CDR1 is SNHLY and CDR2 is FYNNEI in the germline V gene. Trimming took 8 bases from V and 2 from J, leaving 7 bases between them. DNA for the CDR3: TGTGCCAGCGGGCCCGCCTACGAGCAGTACTTC. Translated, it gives CASGPAYEQYF.

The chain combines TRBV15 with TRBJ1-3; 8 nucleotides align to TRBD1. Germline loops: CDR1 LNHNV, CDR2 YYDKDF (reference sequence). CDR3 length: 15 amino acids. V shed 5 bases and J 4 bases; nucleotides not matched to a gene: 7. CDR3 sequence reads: CATSPGRTGGNTIYF. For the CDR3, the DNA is TGTGCCACCAGCCCAGGAAGGACAGGGGGAAACACCATATATTTT.

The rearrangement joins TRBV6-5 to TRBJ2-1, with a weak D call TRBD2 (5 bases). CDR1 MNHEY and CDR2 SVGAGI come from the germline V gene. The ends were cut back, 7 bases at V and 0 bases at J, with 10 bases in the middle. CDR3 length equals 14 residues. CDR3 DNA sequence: TGTGCCAGCATTCCGGGGAGCTCCTACAATGAGCAGTTCTTC. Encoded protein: CASIPGSSYNEQFF.